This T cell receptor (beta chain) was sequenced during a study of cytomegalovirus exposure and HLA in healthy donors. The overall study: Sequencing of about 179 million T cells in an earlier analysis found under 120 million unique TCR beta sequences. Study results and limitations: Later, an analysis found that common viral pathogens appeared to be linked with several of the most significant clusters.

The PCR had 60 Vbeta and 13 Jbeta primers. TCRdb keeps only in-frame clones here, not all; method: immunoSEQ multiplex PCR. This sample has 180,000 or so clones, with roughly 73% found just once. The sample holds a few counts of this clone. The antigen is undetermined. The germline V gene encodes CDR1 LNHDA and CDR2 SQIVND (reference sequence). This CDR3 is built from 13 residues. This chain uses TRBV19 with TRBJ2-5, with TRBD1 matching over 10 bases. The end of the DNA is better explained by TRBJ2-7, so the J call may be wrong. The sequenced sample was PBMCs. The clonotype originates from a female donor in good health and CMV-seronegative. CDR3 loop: CASRRQGAGEQYF. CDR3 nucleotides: TGTGCCAGTAGGAGACAGGGGGCGGGCGAGCAGTACTTC.